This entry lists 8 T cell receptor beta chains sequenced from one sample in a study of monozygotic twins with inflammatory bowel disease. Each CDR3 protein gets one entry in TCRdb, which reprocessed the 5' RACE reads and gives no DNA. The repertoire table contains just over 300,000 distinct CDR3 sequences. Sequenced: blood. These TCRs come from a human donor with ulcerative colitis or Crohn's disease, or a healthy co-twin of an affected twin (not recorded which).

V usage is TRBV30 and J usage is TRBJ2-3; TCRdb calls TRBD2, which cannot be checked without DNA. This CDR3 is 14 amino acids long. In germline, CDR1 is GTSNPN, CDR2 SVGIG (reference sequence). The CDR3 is CAWGLAGVSDTQYF.

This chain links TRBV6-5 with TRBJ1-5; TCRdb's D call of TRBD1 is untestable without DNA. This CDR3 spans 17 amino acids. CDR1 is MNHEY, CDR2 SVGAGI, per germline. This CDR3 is CASSYGTGGGSYQPQHF.

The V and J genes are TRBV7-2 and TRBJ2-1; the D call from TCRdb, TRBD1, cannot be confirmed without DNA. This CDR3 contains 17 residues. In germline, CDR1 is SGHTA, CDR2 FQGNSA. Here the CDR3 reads CASSGRHRAYSYNEQFF. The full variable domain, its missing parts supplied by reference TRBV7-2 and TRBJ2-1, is GAGVSQSPSNKVTEKGKDVELRCDPISGHTALYWYRQSLGQGLEFLIYFQGNSAPDKSGLPSDRFSAERTGGSVSTLTIQRTQQEDSAVYLCASSGRHRAYSYNEQFFGPGTRLTVL.

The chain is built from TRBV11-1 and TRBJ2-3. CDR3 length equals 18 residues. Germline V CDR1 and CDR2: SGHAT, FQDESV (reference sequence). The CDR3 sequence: CASSLAQRQRYSTDTQYF.

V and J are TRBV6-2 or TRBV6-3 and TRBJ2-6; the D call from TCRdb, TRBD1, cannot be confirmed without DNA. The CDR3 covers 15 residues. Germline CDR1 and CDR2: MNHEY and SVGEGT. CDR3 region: CASRGQASGANVLTF.

CDR3 sequence: CASSHGTVAYNEQFF. The rearrangement uses TRBV13 and TRBJ2-1; TCRdb's assignment of TRBD1 cannot be checked, as there is no DNA. The CDR3 runs 15 residues. Looked up from germline, CDR1 is PRHDT and CDR2 is FYEKMQ (reference sequence).

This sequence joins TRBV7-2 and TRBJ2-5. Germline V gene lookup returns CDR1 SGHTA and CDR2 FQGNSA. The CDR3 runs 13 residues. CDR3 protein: CASSYGRTETQYF.

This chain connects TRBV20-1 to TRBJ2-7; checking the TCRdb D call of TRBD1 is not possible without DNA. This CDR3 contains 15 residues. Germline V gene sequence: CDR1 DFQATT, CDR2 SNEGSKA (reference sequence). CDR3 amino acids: CSAQNTQGALYEQYF.